Each of the 24 T cell receptor beta chains below was sequenced from the same sample in a study of blood T cell repertoires in COVID-19. Repertoires were generated with immunoSEQ multiplex PCR, while TCRdb's copy carries only in-frame clones and drops some. The sample records 50,000 to 70,000 clones, 65% to 80% being singletons. Sequencing was performed on peripheral blood. These receptors all come from a man aged 55-75 years with acute or convalescent COVID-19.

The J gene is TRBJ1-3, the V gene TRBV10-3, with D possibly TRBD1 on 5 matching bases. CDR3 length: 18 amino acids. Per the germline V gene, CDR1 is ENHRY and CDR2 is SYGVKD. The V end was cut by 2 bases, the J end by 2 bases, with 19 bases between. In DNA, the CDR3 is TGTGCCATCAGTGAGCAGGGTCGGGCAGGGTATGCTGGAAACACCATATATTTT. Amino acids: CAISEQGRAGYAGNTIYF.

This chain connects TRBV6-5 to TRBJ1-1, with D perhaps matching TRBD1 (6 bases). The ends were cut back, 10 bases at V and 0 bases at J, with 15 bases in the middle. From germline, CDR1 is MNHEY and CDR2 SVGAGI. This CDR3 has 14 amino acids. CDR3 nucleotides: TGTGCCACCCTTCCGGGACATTTGAACACTGAAGCTTTCTTT. Translation gives CATLPGHLNTEAFF.

The chain links TRBV5-6 to TRBJ2-1; 9 bases are a match to TRBD2. Per germline, CDR1 SGHDT and CDR2 YYEEEE. This CDR3 is 17 amino acids long. The V gene end was trimmed by 3 bases and the J gene end by 7 bases; junction bases not matched to a gene: 14. This CDR3 is CASSSMRVAGERNEQFF. The CDR3, as DNA: TGTGCCAGCAGCTCCATGCGGGTAGCGGGAGAAAGAAATGAGCAGTTCTTC.

V and J are TRBV19 and TRBJ1-1; D is unclear. The ends were cut back, 4 bases at V and 0 bases at J, with 9 bases in the middle. The length of the CDR3 is 14 residues. Germline V lookup: CDR1 LNHDA, CDR2 SQIVND (reference sequence). As DNA, the CDR3 is TGTGCCAGTAGTAAATCCTATATGAACACTGAAGCTTTCTTT. This codes for CASSKSYMNTEAFF.

The J gene is TRBJ1-1, the V gene TRBV4-3; D remains unclear. The CDR3 spans 16 residues. The ends were cut back, 6 bases at V and 0 bases at J, with 17 bases in the middle. Germline lookup yields CDR1 LGHNA and CDR2 YSLEER. DNA for the CDR3: TGCGCCAGCAGTAACGGGGAGGAAGACTTGAACACTGAAGCTTTCTTT. As protein: CASSNGEEDLNTEAFF.

In DNA, the CDR3 is TGTGCCAGCAGCGTATCACTAGCGGGAGTGGGAACAGATACGCAGTATTTT. Translating it yields CASSVSLAGVGTDTQYF. The rearrangement links TRBV9 to TRBJ2-3; TRBD2 agrees at 11 bases. Germline CDR1 SGDLS, CDR2 YYNGEE. V shed 1 base and J 3 bases; nucleotides not matched to a gene: 7. The CDR3 runs to 17 residues.

This chain uses TRBV6-2 or TRBV6-3 with TRBJ2-4; D not resolved. The germline gives CDR1 MNHEY, CDR2 SVGEGT. V lost 6 bases and J 1 base, leaving 19 bases between the germline ends. The CDR3 is made up of 17 amino acids. The CDR3 region has the DNA TGTGCCAGCAGCCCGCCTCTAGGAGAGGCGGCCAAAAACATTCAGTACTTC. It specifies CASSPPLGEAAKNIQYF.

The CDR3 DNA reads TGTGCCAGCAGCTCGGGACTAGCGGGAGGTGGGGGAAACATTCAGTACTTC. Its protein product is CASSSGLAGGGGNIQYF. The V and J genes are TRBV7-9 and TRBJ2-4; 15 bases match TRBD2. The germline V gene has CDR1 SEHNR and CDR2 FQNEAQ (reference sequence). The CDR3 covers 17 residues. Unmatched junction bases numbered 7, after V lost 4 bases and J lost 6 bases. The full variable domain, in which reference TRBV7-9 and TRBJ2-4 provide the parts outside the CDR3, is DTGVSQNPRHKITKRGQNVTFRCDPISEHNRLYWYRQTLGQGPEFLTYFQNEAQLEKSRLLSDRFSAERPKGSFSTLEIQRTEQGDSAMYLCASSSGLAGGGGNIQYFGAGTRLSVL.

The chain has TRBV7-9 and TRBJ2-2, with unresolved D. Trimming removed 1 base at V and 1 base at J, with 4 bases between. The V gene's germline CDR1 is SEHNR and CDR2 FQNEAQ (reference sequence). The CDR3 loop spans 14 amino acids. CDR3 in DNA: TGTGCCAGCAGCTTAGGGCAGAACACCGGGGAGCTGTTTTTT. It is translated as CASSLGQNTGELFF.

This clone is a singleton in its sample. This sequence joins TRBV5-1 and TRBJ2-7, with D possibly being TRBD2 (6 bases). V lost 0 bases, J lost 3 bases, and 10 bases lay in between. The CDR3 is made up of 14 amino acids. Germline CDR1 is SGHRS and CDR2 is YFSETQ. CDR3 region: CASSLAAGHYEQYF. The CDR3 DNA is TGCGCCAGCAGCTTGGCGGCGGGGCACTACGAGCAGTACTTC. The full variable domain, with the rest looked up from reference TRBV5-1 and TRBJ2-7, is KAGVTQTPRYLIKTRGQQVTLSCSPISGHRSVSWYQQTPGQGLQFLFEYFSETQRNKGNFPGRFSGRQFSNSRSEMNVSTLELGDSALYLCASSLAAGHYEQYFGPGTRLTVT.

The J gene is TRBJ1-3, the V gene TRBV19, with D uncertain. V lost 6 bases, J lost 4 bases, and 10 bases lay in between. The CDR3 extends over 13 amino acids. From germline, CDR1 is LNHDA and CDR2 SQIVND (reference sequence). CDR3: CASSPRGGNTIYF. The CDR3 DNA reads as TGTGCCAGTAGCCCGCGAGGGGGAAACACCATATATTTT.

This chain uses TRBV28 with TRBJ2-7; perhaps TRBD1 as D (6 bases). The germline V and J ends were trimmed by 6 bases and 7 bases, with 13 bases remaining between them. There are 12 residues in the CDR3. From germline, CDR1 is MDHEN and CDR2 SYDVKM. CDR3 protein: CASRSQGMEQYF. The CDR3 DNA reads TGTGCCAGCAGATCACAGGGAATGGAGCAGTACTTC.

This chain joins TRBV28 and TRBJ2-5, with D perhaps TRBD2 (6 bases). This CDR3 region has 14 residues. Looked up from germline, CDR1 is MDHEN and CDR2 is SYDVKM. Deletions cut 7 bases from V and 3 bases from J, with 15 bases between. The CDR3 sequence: CASTRRDLKETQYF. For the CDR3, the DNA is TGTGCCAGCACAAGGAGGGACCTCAAAGAGACCCAGTACTTC.

This clone occurred a few times. The V and J genes are TRBV24-1 and TRBJ1-1, with 8 bases aligning to TRBD1. CDR1 KGHDR and CDR2 SFDVKD come from the germline V gene. V lost 6 bases and J lost 5; bases outside the gene matches: 10. There are 15 residues in the CDR3. The CDR3 here is CATSLFRQGRTEAFF. The CDR3 nucleotides read TGTGCCACCAGTCTATTCCGACAGGGGCGAACTGAAGCTTTCTTT.

The chain combines TRBV2 with TRBJ2-6; TRBD1 aligns across 9 bases. CDR1 is SNHLY, CDR2 FYNNEI, per germline. V shed 7 bases and J 1 base; nucleotides not matched to a gene: 5. CDR3 length equals 16 residues. As DNA, the CDR3 is TGTGCCAGCACCTTACAGGGGGCGTCTGGGGCCAACGTCCTGACTTTC. Translating gives CASTLQGASGANVLTF.

Only a few counts were recorded for this clone. The gene calls are TRBV27 and TRBJ1-1; TRBD1 matches 7 bases. The CDR3 consists of 14 residues. With 7 bases clipped from V and 2 bases from J, the junction kept 7 bases outside the gene matches. Germline loops: CDR1 MNHEY, CDR2 SMNVEV (reference sequence). CDR3 sequence: CASTFRQGNTEAFF. CDR3 nucleotide sequence: TGTGCCAGCACTTTTCGACAGGGAAACACTGAAGCTTTCTTT.

The CDR3 DNA sequence: TGTGCCAGCAGCCTTTGGACAGGGTTGGGAACTGAAGCTTTCTTT. Its translation is CASSLWTGLGTEAFF. This chain links TRBV3-1 (or the pseudogene TRBV3-2) with TRBJ1-1, with 8 nucleotides matching TRBD1. The CDR3 is made up of 15 amino acids. Germline V gene data show CDR1 as LGHDT and CDR2 as YNNKEL (reference sequence). The V segment lost 4 bases and the J segment 5 bases; nucleotides outside the gene matches: 9.

Only a few counts were recorded for this clone. The chain couples TRBV27 to TRBJ2-7; TRBD2 matches 10 bases. This CDR3 is built from 16 residues. The germline CDR1 and CDR2 sequences are MNHEY and SMNVEV (reference sequence). Trimming at V came to 5 bases and at J to 5 bases, leaving 12 bases not matched to a gene. The DNA of the CDR3 is TGTGCCAGCAGTACCGACCTTAGCGGGAGGAGTAACGAGCAGTACTTC. Residues: CASSTDLSGRSNEQYF.

The V call is TRBV4-3, the J call TRBJ2-2, with D possibly TRBD2 on 7 matching bases. CDR1 LGHNA and CDR2 YSLEER come from the germline V gene. The ends were cut back, 5 bases at V and 6 bases at J, with 19 bases in the middle. This CDR3 spans 16 amino acids. Here the CDR3 DNA reads TGCGCCAGCAGCGACCGGTGGGGGAGGGGGTCCGGGGAGCTGTTTTTT. It is translated as CASSDRWGRGSGELFF.

This clone was observed a handful of times. This chain uses TRBV3-1 (or the pseudogene TRBV3-2) with TRBJ1-2; no clear D gene. Trimming left V 0 bases short and J 4 bases short, with 15 bases between. The germline V gene encodes CDR1 LGHDT and CDR2 YNNKEL (reference sequence). CDR3 length equals 16 residues. The CDR3 nucleotides are TGTGCCAGCAGCCAAGAAAAACTACCGGGTCGCTATGGCTACACCTTC. This codes for CASSQEKLPGRYGYTF.

As to this clone: The junction shows a germline mismatch at one end, possibly a read error. This rearrangement joins TRBV6-1 to TRBJ2-4; 10 nucleotides agree with TRBD2. The length of the CDR3 is 14 residues. Germline V gives CDR1 MNHNS, CDR2 SASEGT. DNA for the CDR3: TGTGCCAGCAGAGAAGTAGCGGGAGGTGACATTCAGTACTTC. This codes for CASREVAGGDIQYF.

This chain uses TRBV19 with TRBJ1-1; D is possibly TRBD1 (6 bases). Per germline, CDR1 LNHDA and CDR2 SQIVND (reference sequence). V lost 3 bases, J lost 1 base, and 15 bases lay in between. This CDR3 is built from 16 residues. CDR3 loop: CASSIQGHASNTEAFF. The CDR3 region has the DNA TGTGCCAGTAGTATTCAGGGGCATGCTTCGAACACTGAAGCTTTCTTT. Filled out from reference TRBV19 and TRBJ1-1, the complete variable domain reads DGGITQSPKYLFRKEGQNVTLSCEQNLNHDAMYWYRQDPGQGLRLIYYSQIVNDFQKGDIAEGYSVSREKKESFPLTVTSAQKNPTAFYLCASSIQGHASNTEAFFGQGTRLTVV.

This sequence joins TRBV6-1 and TRBJ1-5, with D unclear. This CDR3 comprises 15 residues. CDR1 is MNHNS and CDR2 is SASEGT in the germline V gene. The V gene lost 1 base and the J gene lost 0 bases, with 7 bases spanning the gap. The chain's CDR3 is CASSEGGYSNQPQHF. The CDR3 nucleotides read TGTGCCAGCAGTGAAGGCGGTTATAGCAATCAGCCCCAGCATTTT.

The chain couples TRBV27 to TRBJ1-3; D is possibly TRBD1 (5 bases). Germline CDR1 and CDR2: MNHEY and SMNVEV (reference sequence). Trimming stripped 2 bases from V and 2 bases from J, with 7 bases between. This CDR3 region has 14 residues. The CDR3 DNA reads TGTGCCAGCAGTTTACGCAGGGCTGGAAACACCATATATTTT. Amino acid sequence: CASSLRRAGNTIYF.